Below, one T cell receptor beta chain is given with its context. Its antigen is unidentified. These data are taken from a study of T cell responses to AZD1222 COVID-19 vaccine. Regarding the study as a whole: Regions 160-218 and 743-854 held dominance among vaccine-associated CD4 TCRs, which spanned spike. Spike-specific TCR breadth and depth rose after two AZD1222 doses. White British donors predominated, females outnumbered males, and clonal diversity was possibly underestimated.

This CDR3 has 11 amino acids. The germline CDR1 and CDR2 sequences are MDHEN and SYDVKM. V dropped 6 bases and J dropped 9 bases, with 9 bases sitting between them. Profiled with immunoSEQ multiplex PCR; TCRdb holds only in-frame clones, not every one. This sample has 100,000 to 150,000 clones, with over 75% found just once. The source of this sequence is an adult in good health. The V and J genes are TRBV28 and TRBJ1-5; D is ambiguous. The sequencing used peripheral blood, collected on day 0 of MenACWY control vaccination. CDR3 loop: CASSPWGPQHF. The CDR3, as DNA: TGTGCCAGCAGCCCCTGGGGGCCCCAGCATTTT.